These 28 T cell receptor beta chains were sequenced from one sample in a study of patients and donors after allogeneic stem cell transplantation. TCRdb re-derived calls from the RT-PCR reads in MiXCR, one entry per CDR3 protein. The repertoire holds about 960,000 distinct CDR3 sequences, with under 20% as singletons. What was sequenced was blood, either unsorted or a sorted T cell fraction (not recorded which). These receptors came from a human donor who was either an allogeneic HSCT recipient or a stem cell or donor lymphocyte infusion donor (not recorded which). It is not recorded whose cells these are; they may come from a transplant donor.

This sequence joins TRBV20-1 and TRBJ1-5; TRBD1 aligns across 8 bases. In germline, CDR1 is DFQATT, CDR2 SNEGSKA (reference sequence). This CDR3 is built from 19 residues. V lost 7 bases to trimming and J lost 0 bases; unmatched junction nucleotides: 20. The CDR3: CSGKLIDRGWRASNQPQHF. The CDR3 DNA reads TGCAGTGGCAAACTGATAGACAGGGGATGGCGGGCTAGCAATCAGCCCCAGCATTTT.

This clonotype was seen a few times. V gene TRBV10-3 combines with J gene TRBJ2-7, with 7 nucleotides matching TRBD2. Germline values: CDR1 ENHRY, CDR2 SYGVKD. V lost 8 bases, J lost 3 bases, and 4 bases stayed unmatched. This CDR3 contains 12 residues. CDR3 residues: CAIGGGSYEQYF. Written as DNA, the CDR3 is TGTGCCATCGGGGGGGGAAGCTACGAGCAGTACTTC.

This clonotype was detected only a few times. The chain combines TRBV4-1 with TRBJ2-7, with a possible D match to TRBD1 (6 bases). CDR1 is MGHRA and CDR2 is YSYEKL in the germline V gene. The CDR3 totals 15 residues. The V end was cut by 2 bases, the J end by 3 bases, with 14 bases between. CDR3 loop: CASSQPRQVGYEQYF. The CDR3 coding sequence is TGCGCCAGCAGCCAACCCCGACAGGTCGGCTACGAGCAGTACTTC.

This sequence joins TRBV13 and TRBJ1-2; D gene uncertain. The germline gives CDR1 PRHDT, CDR2 FYEKMQ (reference sequence). CDR3 size: 16 residues. The V end lost 1 base, the J end lost 4 bases, and 16 bases lay between the germline ends. The CDR3 protein is CASSLDGVTRTYGYTF. CDR3 bases: TGTGCCAGCAGCTTAGACGGGGTGACTCGTACCTATGGCTACACCTTC.

The chain combines TRBV5-5 with TRBJ1-1, with D possibly being TRBD1 (5 bases). The germline V gene encodes CDR1 SGHKS and CDR2 YYEKEE (reference sequence). The ends were cut back, 4 bases at V and 10 bases at J, with 17 bases in the middle. The CDR3 totals 13 residues. This CDR3 reads CASSATGTVGAFF. CDR3 nucleotides: TGTGCCAGCAGCGCAACCGGGACGGTCGGAGCTTTCTTT.

This clonotype has more than one count but fewer than ten. This chain links TRBV20-1 with TRBJ1-1, with 9 nucleotides matching TRBD1. This CDR3 spans 13 amino acids. Unmatched junction bases numbered 6, after V lost 3 bases and J lost 7 bases. Germline-derived CDR1 and CDR2 are DFQATT and SNEGSKA (reference sequence). The CDR3 DNA sequence: TGCAGTGCTAGTCCGACAGGGGGAATTGAAGCTTTCTTT. It is translated as CSASPTGGIEAFF.

The chain has TRBV2 and TRBJ2-2; D gene ambiguous. In germline, CDR1 is SNHLY, CDR2 FYNNEI. V was clipped by 8 bases and J by 5 bases, with 12 bases between them. The CDR3 has 13 residues. For the CDR3, the DNA is TGTGCCAGCTGCAAATACTCAACCGGGGAGCTGTTTTTT. Protein: CASCKYSTGELFF.

This clonotype turned up a few times. The rearrangement joins TRBV20-1 to TRBJ1-2, with 8 nucleotides matching TRBD1. The germline V gene encodes CDR1 DFQATT and CDR2 SNEGSKA (reference sequence). This CDR3 has 14 residues. V gave up 2 bases and J gave up 6 bases; unmatched junction bases: 8. CDR3 amino acids: CSARLQGARDGYTF. As DNA, the CDR3 is TGCAGTGCTAGACTTCAGGGGGCGCGTGATGGCTACACCTTC.

The chain recombines TRBV20-1 with TRBJ1-1; D perhaps matches TRBD1 (5 bases). Between the trimmed V and J ends, which lost 8 bases and 5 bases, there was a span of 12 bases. CDR3 length: 11 amino acids. Germline V lookup: CDR1 DFQATT, CDR2 SNEGSKA (reference sequence). CDR3 sequence: CSPGGRTEAFF. The CDR3 DNA follows: TGCAGTCCCGGGGGGAGAACTGAAGCTTTCTTT.

The chain uses TRBV7-9 and TRBJ1-3; unclear D gene. CDR3 length: 14 residues. Trimming left V 5 bases short and J 1 base short, with 9 bases between. The germline gives CDR1 SEHNR, CDR2 FQNEAQ (reference sequence). The CDR3 loop reads CASSVQDSGNTIYF. The DNA of the CDR3 is TGTGCCAGCAGCGTACAAGATTCTGGAAACACCATATATTTT.

This chain links TRBV20-1 with TRBJ2-3; a possible D gene is TRBD2 (5 bases). This CDR3 has 14 residues. Trimming left V 5 bases short and J 2 bases short, with 14 bases between. Germline V CDR1 and CDR2: DFQATT, SNEGSKA (reference sequence). The CDR3 protein is CSALIGLFTDTQYF. The CDR3 DNA follows: TGCAGTGCTCTTATTGGACTTTTCACAGATACGCAGTATTTT.

This chain links TRBV28 with TRBJ1-5; 7 bases are shared with TRBD1. Germline assignment: CDR1 MDHEN and CDR2 SYDVKM. V shed 5 bases, J shed 2 bases, and the junction held 6 bases outside the gene matches. This CDR3 spans 15 amino acids. The CDR3 here is CASSTGASGNQPQHF. The CDR3 DNA reads TGTGCCAGCAGTACAGGGGCAAGCGGCAATCAGCCCCAGCATTTT.

The chain recombines TRBV20-1 with TRBJ2-7; D may be TRBD1 (6 bases). The CDR3 length is 14 residues. CDR1 is DFQATT and CDR2 is SNEGSKA in the germline V gene (reference sequence). The V end lost 1 base, the J end lost 4 bases, and 14 bases lay between the germline ends. As DNA, the CDR3 is TGCAGTGCTAGAGTGGTACAGGGTGTGTACGAGCAGTACTTC. As protein: CSARVVQGVYEQYF.

CDR3 bases: TGTGCCAGCGACCCTAGGCGTTGGCGAGAGACCCAGTACTTC. This sequence encodes CASDPRRWRETQYF. This chain connects TRBV9 to TRBJ2-5, with unresolved D. Germline CDR1 SGDLS, CDR2 YYNGEE. V lost 7 bases to trimming and J lost 4 bases, with 17 bases between them. The CDR3 totals 14 residues.

This clonotype has more than one count but fewer than ten. The rearrangement links TRBV11-2 to TRBJ1-3; 9 nucleotides align to TRBD1. Germline trimming cut 5 bases from V and 8 bases from J; bases unmatched to any gene: 4. Germline CDR1 reads SGHAT; CDR2 reads FQNNGV. The CDR3 runs to 13 residues. In DNA, the CDR3 is TGTGCCAGCAGCCTATACAGGGGGCACACCATATATTTT. It codes for CASSLYRGHTIYF.

V gene TRBV5-1 combines with J gene TRBJ2-2; 11 nucleotides match TRBD2. CDR1 and CDR2 (germline): SGHRS, YFSETQ. This CDR3 contains 15 residues. V shed 3 bases, J shed 3 bases, and the junction held 1 base outside the gene matches. CDR3 protein: CASSSSGGYTGELFF. In nucleotides, the CDR3 is TGCGCCAGCAGCTCTAGCGGGGGGTACACCGGGGAGCTGTTTTTT.

V and J are TRBV5-1 and TRBJ2-7; no firm D call. The CDR3 runs to 15 residues. Germline-derived CDR1 and CDR2 are SGHRS and YFSETQ. The ends were cut back, 4 bases at V and 5 bases at J, with 19 bases in the middle. DNA for the CDR3: TGCGCCAGCAGCCATGCGGAACTTCAAAAGGACGAGCAGTACTTC. Protein product: CASSHAELQKDEQYF.

This clonotype has more than one count but fewer than ten. The chain combines TRBV10-3 with TRBJ2-2; no firm D call. The CDR3 totals 14 residues. The germline gives CDR1 ENHRY, CDR2 SYGVKD. V was pared by 2 bases and J by 7 bases, with 11 bases between. In DNA form, the CDR3 reads TGTGCCATCAGTGAGGAGAACGGTAGCGGGGAGCTGTTTTTT. This gives the protein CAISEENGSGELFF.

This clonotype was picked up a small number of times. The CDR3 here is CASSQVGAAGNEQFF. CDR3 DNA: TGCGCCAGCAGCCAAGTTGGGGCCGCAGGGAATGAGCAGTTCTTC. The chain joins TRBV4-1 to TRBJ2-1; a possible D gene is TRBD1 (5 bases). This CDR3 is 15 amino acids long. Looked up from germline, CDR1 is MGHRA and CDR2 is YSYEKL. Trimming took 1 base from V and 7 from J, leaving 14 bases between them.

This chain joins TRBV20-1 and TRBJ1-2; perhaps TRBD1 as D (6 bases). The CDR3 length is 15 residues. Germline V gene sequence: CDR1 DFQATT, CDR2 SNEGSKA (reference sequence). Trimming left V 0 bases short and J 5 bases short, with 16 bases between. The CDR3 coding sequence is TGCAGTGCTAGAGAAAACAGGAGGGGGGGGTATGGCTACACCTTC. Translation: CSARENRRGGYGYTF.

This clonotype was seen a handful of times. This chain links TRBV9 with TRBJ2-3; D possibly corresponds to TRBD2 (6 bases). Germline V gene sequence: CDR1 SGDLS, CDR2 YYNGEE. The V and J ends lost 3 bases and 2 bases respectively, with 10 bases between them. The CDR3 is 14 residues long. In DNA form, the CDR3 reads TGTGCCAGCAGCGCACTAGCCACCACAGATACGCAGTATTTT. It specifies CASSALATTDTQYF.

The chain couples TRBV5-1 to TRBJ2-5; TRBD1 might be the D (6 bases). V was clipped by 0 bases and J by 7 bases, with 10 bases between them. This CDR3 comprises 13 residues. Germline lookup yields CDR1 SGHRS and CDR2 YFSETQ. The CDR3 nucleotides are TGCGCCAGCAGCTTGGAGGGGGAACGGACCCAGTACTTC. This translates into CASSLEGERTQYF. Supplemented by reference TRBV5-1 and TRBJ2-5, the full variable domain reads KAGVTQTPRYLIKTRGQQVTLSCSPISGHRSVSWYQQTPGQGLQFLFEYFSETQRNKGNFPGRFSGRQFSNSRSEMNVSTLELGDSALYLCASSLEGERTQYFGPGTRLLVL.

This rearrangement joins TRBV6-5 to TRBJ2-2, with 7 bases fitting TRBD2. Germline values: CDR1 MNHEY, CDR2 SVGAGI. This CDR3 comprises 16 residues. V dropped 2 bases and J dropped 2; count of bases not matched to a gene: 5. The CDR3 region is CASSYSGTRNTGELFF. The CDR3 DNA follows: TGTGCCAGCAGTTACAGCGGGACTCGAAACACCGGGGAGCTGTTTTTT.

The chain recombines TRBV27 with TRBJ1-6, with a tentative D call TRBD1 (5 bases). The CDR3 totals 15 residues. Germline loops: CDR1 MNHEY, CDR2 SMNVEV (reference sequence). Trimming removed 6 bases at V and 0 bases at J, with 9 bases between. CDR3 sequence reads: CASSPGTSYNSPLHF. The CDR3, as DNA: TGTGCCAGCAGCCCAGGGACCTCCTATAATTCACCCCTCCACTTT.

The sample holds many counts of this clonotype. This chain joins TRBV3-1 and TRBJ2-7; the match to TRBD2 covers 10 bases. Germline V gene sequence: CDR1 LGHDT, CDR2 YNNKEL (reference sequence). The V segment lost 6 bases and the J segment 7 bases; nucleotides outside the gene matches: 9. CDR3 size: 14 residues. CDR3: CASRPLAGAGEQYF. CDR3 coding DNA: TGTGCCAGCAGACCCCTAGCGGGAGCGGGAGAGCAGTACTTC.

This chain links TRBV7-2 with TRBJ1-1, with D hard to call. The CDR3 length is 16 residues. With 3 bases removed from V and 1 base from J, the gap between germline ends came to 15 bases. Germline V gene sequence: CDR1 SGHTA, CDR2 FQGNSA. Here the CDR3 DNA reads TGTGCCAGCAGCTTGGCTTCGTCCCGCACGAACACTGAAGCTTTCTTT. This sequence encodes CASSLASSRTNTEAFF.

This clonotype turned up a few times. V is TRBV10-3 and J is TRBJ1-5, with D possibly being TRBD1 (5 bases). Germline V gene lookup returns CDR1 ENHRY and CDR2 SYGVKD. V lost 1 base to trimming and J lost 8 bases, with 18 bases between them. The CDR3 covers 16 residues. The CDR3 region has the DNA TGTGCCATCAGTGAGTGGGACGGCCAAACCGGAGAGCCCCAGCATTTT. Translated: CAISEWDGQTGEPQHF.

This rearrangement joins TRBV12-3 or TRBV12-4 to TRBJ1-4, with D possibly matching TRBD1 (5 bases). Trimming removed 5 bases at V and 11 bases at J, with 18 bases between. The CDR3 has 14 residues. This chain's CDR3 is CASSPDRERTKLFF. As DNA, the CDR3 is TGTGCCAGCAGTCCCGACAGAGAACGCACCAAACTGTTTTTT.